This T cell receptor beta chain was retrieved from a study of cytomegalovirus exposure and HLA in healthy donors. Study-level results: Information on immune exposure was restricted to one variable (CMV serostatus). One variant, a missense change in DCLRE1C, was linked in a later analysis to TCR beta V- and J-gene trimming.

The study ran its PCR with 60 Vbeta and 13 Jbeta primers. Measured with immunoSEQ multiplex PCR; TCRdb has only the in-frame clones, and not every one. The table includes over 150,000 clones, 84% detected once. This CDR3 contains 15 residues. The junction had 7 bases not matched to a gene; V was cut back by 0 bases and J by 9 bases. In germline, CDR1 is SGDLS, CDR2 YYNGEE. About this clone: What it binds is unknown.

The J gene is TRBJ2-1, the V gene TRBV9, with 9 bases fitting TRBD2. This TCR was sampled from a boy aged 2 to 10 in good health and CMV-seronegative. The specimen sequenced was PBMCs. The CDR3 is CASSVGSSGSFEQFF. Here the CDR3 DNA reads TGTGCCAGCAGCGTAGGAAGTAGCGGGAGTTTTGAGCAGTTCTTC.